A single sample is the source of the 14 T cell receptor beta chains below, sequenced in a study of shared clonotypes between healthy human individuals (dated by TCRdb to between 2020 and 2021). Libraries were built with the immunoSEQ multiplex PCR assay. Sourced from immuneACCESS, this table was stored by TCRdb with only in-frame sequences that have V and J called. A share of the clones is absent; for the studies checked, an unresolved V gene accounts for under half, and the remainder has no known explanation. The sample table lists over a million clones, over 95% of them with a count of one. Together, the top ten hold approximately 1% of the sample. Source material: naive CD4+ T cells sorted from blood. The cell subset or site label of this sample denotes: CD45RA+ positively selected. The receptors originated from a man aged 25 to 40 in good health.

The rearrangement joins TRBV29-1 to TRBJ2-3; D unclear. Germline CDR1 reads SQVTM; CDR2 reads ANQGSEA. Between the trimmed V and J ends, which lost 4 bases and 6 bases, there was a span of 5 bases. This CDR3 is 10 amino acids long. In nucleotides, the CDR3 is TGCAGCGTTGGCTTTGATACGCAGTATTTT. The encoded protein is CSVGFDTQYF.

This chain joins TRBV21-1 and TRBJ2-7; TRBD2, the table's D call, was not compared with the DNA. TRBV21-1 is a documented pseudogene. The CDR3 has 16 amino acids. The CDR3 DNA reads as TGTGCCAGCAGCAAAGATCGTGCCAGGACTTTACGCGAGCAGTACTTC. Translation: CASSKDRARTLREQYF.

This clone was picked up a small number of times. J is TRBJ1-5 and V is TRBV6-1; D is uncertain. This CDR3 has 14 amino acids. Trimming shortened V by 1 base and J by 1 base, and 5 bases separated the two germline ends. The germline CDR1 and CDR2 sequences are MNHNS and SASEGT. CDR3 region: CASSEGRSNQPQHF. In DNA, the CDR3 is TGTGCCAGCAGTGAAGGCAGGAGCAATCAGCCCCAGCATTTT.

A note on this clone: Other DNA sequences in this specimen translate into the identical CDR3. The chain links TRBV5-1 to TRBJ2-3; unclear D gene. V shed 1 base and J shed 0 bases, with 9 bases lying between them. CDR1 SGHRS and CDR2 YFSETQ come from the germline V gene. This CDR3 spans 15 amino acids. The CDR3 sequence is CASSLKAPSTDTQYF. The CDR3 DNA follows: TGCGCCAGCAGCTTGAAGGCGCCTAGCACAGATACGCAGTATTTT.

V gene TRBV5-5 combines with J gene TRBJ1-5, with D perhaps matching TRBD1 (6 bases). The V gene lost 4 bases and the J gene lost 4 bases, with 12 bases spanning the gap. The length of the CDR3 is 14 residues. Germline-derived CDR1 and CDR2 are SGHKS and YYEKEE (reference sequence). CDR3 bases: TGTGCCAGCAGCGTCCGGGACAAGAATCAGCCCCAGCATTTT. Translation gives CASSVRDKNQPQHF.

The table lists this clone with a count of one. The genes are TRBV10-1 and TRBJ1-5; unclear D gene. Trimming pared 1 base from V and 2 bases from J, leaving 12 bases between. Germline CDR1 reads WNHNN; CDR2 reads SYGVQD (reference sequence). The length of the CDR3 is 16 residues. The DNA of the CDR3 is TGCGCCAGCAGTGAGTTCAGCCACCGGGGCAATCAGCCCCAGCATTTT. Translating gives CASSEFSHRGNQPQHF.

Worth noting for this clone: Distinct nucleotide sequences in the sample also encode this CDR3. The gene calls are TRBV18 and TRBJ2-7; tentatively, D is TRBD2 (5 bases). The CDR3 runs 13 residues. Germline V CDR1 and CDR2: KGHSH, LQKENI. Deletions cut 1 base from V and 3 bases from J, with 7 bases between. CDR3 amino acids: CASSPLGDYEQYF. As DNA, the CDR3 is TGTGCCAGCTCACCACTGGGAGACTACGAGCAGTACTTC.

The chain carries TRBV6-1 and TRBJ1-5, with 8 bases aligning to TRBD1. V dropped 5 bases and J dropped 3; count of bases not matched to a gene: 3. The germline CDR1 and CDR2 sequences are MNHNS and SASEGT. The CDR3 is 14 residues long. CDR3 DNA sequence: TGTGCCAGCAGTCCTCAGGGGGCCAATCAGCCCCAGCATTTT. Residues: CASSPQGANQPQHF.

The chain recombines TRBV2 with TRBJ2-3; no clear D gene. This CDR3 spans 14 amino acids. V dropped 1 base and J dropped 2 bases, with 7 bases sitting between them. Germline V CDR1 and CDR2: SNHLY, FYNNEI. CDR3 sequence: CASSEDAFTDTQYF. The CDR3 nucleotides are TGTGCCAGCAGTGAAGATGCCTTCACAGATACGCAGTATTTT.

The chain joins TRBV19 to TRBJ1-1; D is uncertain. The CDR3 has 12 amino acids. From germline, CDR1 is LNHDA and CDR2 SQIVND (reference sequence). V shed 3 bases and J shed 11 bases, with 13 bases lying between them. The CDR3 sequence is CASSIPGFLAFF. The DNA of the CDR3 is TGTGCCAGTAGTATCCCGGGTTTCCTCGCTTTCTTT.

The rearrangement links TRBV5-6 to TRBJ2-7, with D unclear. The CDR3 has 13 amino acids. CDR1 is SGHDT and CDR2 is YYEEEE in the germline V gene. V was clipped by 0 bases and J by 4 bases, with 8 bases between them. The CDR3, as DNA: TGTGCCAGCAGCTTGGCCTATGGGTACGAGCAGTACTTC. This translates into CASSLAYGYEQYF.

The chain is built from TRBV9 and TRBJ2-5; possibly TRBD1 for D (5 bases). V lost 5 bases and J 5 bases, leaving 22 bases between the germline ends. From germline, CDR1 is SGDLS and CDR2 YYNGEE. CDR3 length: 16 residues. CDR3 sequence: CASRRGQGDALETQYF. CDR3 coding DNA: TGTGCCAGCAGACGAGGACAAGGGGATGCGCTTGAGACCCAGTACTTC.

The chain couples TRBV9 to TRBJ2-1; the match to TRBD2 covers 9 bases. CDR3 length equals 17 residues. After removal of 4 bases from V and 8 bases from J, the junction contained 16 bases not matched to a gene. Looked up from germline, CDR1 is SGDLS and CDR2 is YYNGEE. CDR3 protein: CASSLEWGLAGSDEQFF. CDR3 DNA: TGTGCCAGCAGCTTAGAGTGGGGTCTAGCGGGATCAGATGAGCAGTTCTTC.

This chain uses TRBV6-1 with TRBJ2-7; TRBD1 is a possible D gene (6 bases). Deletions cut 2 bases from V and 5 bases from J, with 13 bases between. The length of the CDR3 is 14 residues. The germline V gene encodes CDR1 MNHNS and CDR2 SASEGT. The CDR3 is CASSEQGSFHEQYF. CDR3 DNA: TGTGCCAGCAGTGAACAGGGGTCCTTCCACGAGCAGTACTTC.